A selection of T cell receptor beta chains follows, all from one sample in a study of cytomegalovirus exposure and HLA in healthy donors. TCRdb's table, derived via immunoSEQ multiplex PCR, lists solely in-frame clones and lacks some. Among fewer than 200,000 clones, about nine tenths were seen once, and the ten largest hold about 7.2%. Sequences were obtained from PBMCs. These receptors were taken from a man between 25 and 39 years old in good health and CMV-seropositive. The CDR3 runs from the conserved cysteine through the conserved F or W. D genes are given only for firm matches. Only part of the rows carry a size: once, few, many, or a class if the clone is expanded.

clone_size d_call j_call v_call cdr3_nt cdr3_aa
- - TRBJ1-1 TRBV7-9 TGTGCCAGCAGCTTAGCGACAGGAAACACTGAAGCTTTCTTT CASSLATGNTEAFF
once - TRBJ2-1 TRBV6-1 TGTGCCAGCAGTGGGCAGCTTTACAATGAGCAGTTCTTC CASSGQLYNEQFF
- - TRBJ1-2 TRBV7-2 TGTGCCAGCAGCTTTACAGGGTCCCCCACTATAGGTGGCTACACCTTC CASSFTGSPTIGGYTF
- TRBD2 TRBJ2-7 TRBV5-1 TGCGCCAGCAGCTTGGCTCCAGCGGGATCGTACGAGCAGTACTTC CASSLAPAGSYEQYF
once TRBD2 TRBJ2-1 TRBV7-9 TGTGCCAGCCAGGTCCCAAGGGGAGCGGGAGTTGAGCAGTTCTTC CASQVPRGAGVEQFF
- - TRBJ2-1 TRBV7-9 TGTGCCAGCAGCTTAGCGCTGGACAATGAGCAGTTCTTC CASSLALDNEQFF
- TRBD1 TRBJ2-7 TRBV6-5 TGTGCCAGCAGATCGGGACAGCCCGAGCAGTACTTC CASRSGQPEQYF
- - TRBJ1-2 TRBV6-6 TGTGCCAGCAGTTACGAGGGGGACGGCGGCTACACCTTC CASSYEGDGGYTF
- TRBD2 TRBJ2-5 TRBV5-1 TGCGCCAGCAGCTTGAGACTAGCGGGGGAGGAGACCCAGTACTTC CASSLRLAGEETQYF
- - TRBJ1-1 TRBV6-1 TGTGCCAGCAGTGTGACAGGGAACACTGAAGCTTTCTTT CASSVTGNTEAFF
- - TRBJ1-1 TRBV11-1 TGTGCCAGCAGTTCTCTCCGCGGAGGGGGGCCTGAAGCTTTCTTT CASSSLRGGGPEAFF
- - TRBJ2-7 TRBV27 TGTGCCAGCAGTTTAGGCCCCGGTGCAGCCTACGAGCAGTACTTC CASSLGPGAAYEQYF
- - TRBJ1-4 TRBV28 TGTGCCAGCAGTTTTTTCGAAGAACTGTTTTTT CASSFFEELFF
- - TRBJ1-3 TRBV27 TGTGCCAGCAGTCCTTCGACGGACGTTGGAAACACCATATATTTT CASSPSTDVGNTIYF
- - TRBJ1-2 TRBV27 TGTGCCAGCAGTTTATCGTGGAGGGACGATGGCTACACCTTC CASSLSWRDDGYTF
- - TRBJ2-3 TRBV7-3 TGTGCCAGCAGCTCGCTTACGACAGATACGCAGTATTTT CASSSLTTDTQYF
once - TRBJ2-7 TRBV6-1 TGTGCCAGCGGCAAGAACCGGGACCTCTCCTACGAGCAGTACTTC CASGKNRDLSYEQYF
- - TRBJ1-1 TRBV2 TGTGCCAGCAGTGAAGCGCTGGCCCAAAACACTGAAGCTTTCTTT CASSEALAQNTEAFF
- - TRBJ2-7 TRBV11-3 TGTGCCAGCAGCCTCTCATACGGACACTCCTACGAGCAGTACTTC CASSLSYGHSYEQYF
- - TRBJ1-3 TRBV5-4 TGTGCCAGCAGCCTAGGGTCTTCTTCTGGAAACACCATATATTTT CASSLGSSSGNTIYF
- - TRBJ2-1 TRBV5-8 TGTGCCAGCAGCTTGGGCCAGGGGAGGAATGAGCAGTTCTTC CASSLGQGRNEQFF
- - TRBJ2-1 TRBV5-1 TGCGCCAGCAGCTCCTTGACCGGGACCCCATCCTACAATGAGCAGTTCTTC CASSSLTGTPSYNEQFF
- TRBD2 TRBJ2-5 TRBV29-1 TGCAGCGTTGGTCGGGGGGGCCAAGAGACCCAGTACTTC CSVGRGGQETQYF
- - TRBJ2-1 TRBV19 TGTGCCAGTAGTCTTGACCGGAACAATGAGCAGTTCTTC CASSLDRNNEQFF
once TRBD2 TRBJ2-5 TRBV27 TGTGCCAGCAGTTTATCTGGGGACTATCAAGAGACCCAGTACTTC CASSLSGDYQETQYF
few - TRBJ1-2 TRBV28 TGTGCCAGCAGTTTGTTAGACAATTATAACTATGGCTACACCTTC CASSLLDNYNYGYTF
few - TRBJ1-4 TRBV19 TGTGCCAGTAGAGAGGGGCCTAATGAAAAACTGTTTTTT CASREGPNEKLFF
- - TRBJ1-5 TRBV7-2 TGTGCCAGCAGCTCCGACGGGCGTAGCAATCAGCCCCAGCATTTT CASSSDGRSNQPQHF
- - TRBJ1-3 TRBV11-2 TGTGCCAGCAGCTTCCGGGACACGAGAAACACCATATATTTT CASSFRDTRNTIYF
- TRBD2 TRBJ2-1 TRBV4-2 TGTGCCAGCAGCAAAAGTGGGACTAGCGGGAGGGCGGCGGACAATGAGCAGTTCTTC CASSKSGTSGRAADNEQFF
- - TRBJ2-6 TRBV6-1 TGTGCCAGCAGTGATTTCGGCGGGGCCAACGTCCTGACTTTC CASSDFGGANVLTF
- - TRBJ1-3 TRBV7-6 TGTGCCAGCAGCTTAGCAGCATCTGGAAACACCATATATTTT CASSLAASGNTIYF
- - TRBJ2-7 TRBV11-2 TGTGCCAGCAGCTACCGGGACGGACGAGACGAGCAGTACTTC CASSYRDGRDEQYF
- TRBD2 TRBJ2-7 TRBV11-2 TGTGCCAGCAGCGTTTTTAGCGGGGGACGCTACGAGCAGTACTTC CASSVFSGGRYEQYF
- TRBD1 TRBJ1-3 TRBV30 TGTGCCTGGGGACAGGGGAACTCTGGAAACACCATATATTTT CAWGQGNSGNTIYF
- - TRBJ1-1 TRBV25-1 TGTGCCAGCACCTTCCGCACTTTAGGGAACACTGAAGCTTTCTTT CASTFRTLGNTEAFF
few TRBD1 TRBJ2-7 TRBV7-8 TGTGCCAGCAGCTTAGGTCCAGGGGGAGCCGAGCAGTACTTC CASSLGPGGAEQYF
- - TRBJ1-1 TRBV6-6 TGTGCCAGCACCCAGGGTGGGACTGAAGCTTTCTTT CASTQGGTEAFF
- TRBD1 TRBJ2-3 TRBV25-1 TGTGCCAGCAGTGAAACAGGGGGCTCAGATACGCAGTATTTT CASSETGGSDTQYF
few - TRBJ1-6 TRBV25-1 TGTGCCAGCAGTATACGGACGGGTAATTCACCCCTCCACTTT CASSIRTGNSPLHF
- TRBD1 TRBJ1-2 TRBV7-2 TGTGCCAGCAGCTTAGGGGGGACAGACATCTATGGCTACACCTTC CASSLGGTDIYGYTF